This entry features one TCR beta chain sequence. Germline CDR1 reads MNHNS; CDR2 reads SASEGT. The CDR3 runs 14 residues. V was pared by 2 bases and J by 0 bases, with 5 bases between. In the original workflow: Amplifying reference gene primers gave estimates of nucleated cell counts. Method: immunoSEQ multiplex PCR; TCRdb's copy keeps in-frame clones and lacks some. V, J and clone size are those of that table, while D and trimming were read from the DNA. Of 380,000 or so clones listed, roughly 90% were seen once; the top ten hold 0.95% to 1.5%. This specimen belongs to a study of blood T cell repertoires in COVID-19. Study information: Acute and convalescent COVID-19 specimens originated in the United States, Italy and Spain.

Material: peripheral blood. This chain uses TRBV6-1 with TRBJ1-3; D uncertain. This clonotype was obtained from a middle-aged man with acute or convalescent COVID-19. The CDR3: CASSERSSGNTIYF. The CDR3, as DNA: TGTGCCAGCAGTGAAAGGAGCTCTGGAAACACCATATATTTT.